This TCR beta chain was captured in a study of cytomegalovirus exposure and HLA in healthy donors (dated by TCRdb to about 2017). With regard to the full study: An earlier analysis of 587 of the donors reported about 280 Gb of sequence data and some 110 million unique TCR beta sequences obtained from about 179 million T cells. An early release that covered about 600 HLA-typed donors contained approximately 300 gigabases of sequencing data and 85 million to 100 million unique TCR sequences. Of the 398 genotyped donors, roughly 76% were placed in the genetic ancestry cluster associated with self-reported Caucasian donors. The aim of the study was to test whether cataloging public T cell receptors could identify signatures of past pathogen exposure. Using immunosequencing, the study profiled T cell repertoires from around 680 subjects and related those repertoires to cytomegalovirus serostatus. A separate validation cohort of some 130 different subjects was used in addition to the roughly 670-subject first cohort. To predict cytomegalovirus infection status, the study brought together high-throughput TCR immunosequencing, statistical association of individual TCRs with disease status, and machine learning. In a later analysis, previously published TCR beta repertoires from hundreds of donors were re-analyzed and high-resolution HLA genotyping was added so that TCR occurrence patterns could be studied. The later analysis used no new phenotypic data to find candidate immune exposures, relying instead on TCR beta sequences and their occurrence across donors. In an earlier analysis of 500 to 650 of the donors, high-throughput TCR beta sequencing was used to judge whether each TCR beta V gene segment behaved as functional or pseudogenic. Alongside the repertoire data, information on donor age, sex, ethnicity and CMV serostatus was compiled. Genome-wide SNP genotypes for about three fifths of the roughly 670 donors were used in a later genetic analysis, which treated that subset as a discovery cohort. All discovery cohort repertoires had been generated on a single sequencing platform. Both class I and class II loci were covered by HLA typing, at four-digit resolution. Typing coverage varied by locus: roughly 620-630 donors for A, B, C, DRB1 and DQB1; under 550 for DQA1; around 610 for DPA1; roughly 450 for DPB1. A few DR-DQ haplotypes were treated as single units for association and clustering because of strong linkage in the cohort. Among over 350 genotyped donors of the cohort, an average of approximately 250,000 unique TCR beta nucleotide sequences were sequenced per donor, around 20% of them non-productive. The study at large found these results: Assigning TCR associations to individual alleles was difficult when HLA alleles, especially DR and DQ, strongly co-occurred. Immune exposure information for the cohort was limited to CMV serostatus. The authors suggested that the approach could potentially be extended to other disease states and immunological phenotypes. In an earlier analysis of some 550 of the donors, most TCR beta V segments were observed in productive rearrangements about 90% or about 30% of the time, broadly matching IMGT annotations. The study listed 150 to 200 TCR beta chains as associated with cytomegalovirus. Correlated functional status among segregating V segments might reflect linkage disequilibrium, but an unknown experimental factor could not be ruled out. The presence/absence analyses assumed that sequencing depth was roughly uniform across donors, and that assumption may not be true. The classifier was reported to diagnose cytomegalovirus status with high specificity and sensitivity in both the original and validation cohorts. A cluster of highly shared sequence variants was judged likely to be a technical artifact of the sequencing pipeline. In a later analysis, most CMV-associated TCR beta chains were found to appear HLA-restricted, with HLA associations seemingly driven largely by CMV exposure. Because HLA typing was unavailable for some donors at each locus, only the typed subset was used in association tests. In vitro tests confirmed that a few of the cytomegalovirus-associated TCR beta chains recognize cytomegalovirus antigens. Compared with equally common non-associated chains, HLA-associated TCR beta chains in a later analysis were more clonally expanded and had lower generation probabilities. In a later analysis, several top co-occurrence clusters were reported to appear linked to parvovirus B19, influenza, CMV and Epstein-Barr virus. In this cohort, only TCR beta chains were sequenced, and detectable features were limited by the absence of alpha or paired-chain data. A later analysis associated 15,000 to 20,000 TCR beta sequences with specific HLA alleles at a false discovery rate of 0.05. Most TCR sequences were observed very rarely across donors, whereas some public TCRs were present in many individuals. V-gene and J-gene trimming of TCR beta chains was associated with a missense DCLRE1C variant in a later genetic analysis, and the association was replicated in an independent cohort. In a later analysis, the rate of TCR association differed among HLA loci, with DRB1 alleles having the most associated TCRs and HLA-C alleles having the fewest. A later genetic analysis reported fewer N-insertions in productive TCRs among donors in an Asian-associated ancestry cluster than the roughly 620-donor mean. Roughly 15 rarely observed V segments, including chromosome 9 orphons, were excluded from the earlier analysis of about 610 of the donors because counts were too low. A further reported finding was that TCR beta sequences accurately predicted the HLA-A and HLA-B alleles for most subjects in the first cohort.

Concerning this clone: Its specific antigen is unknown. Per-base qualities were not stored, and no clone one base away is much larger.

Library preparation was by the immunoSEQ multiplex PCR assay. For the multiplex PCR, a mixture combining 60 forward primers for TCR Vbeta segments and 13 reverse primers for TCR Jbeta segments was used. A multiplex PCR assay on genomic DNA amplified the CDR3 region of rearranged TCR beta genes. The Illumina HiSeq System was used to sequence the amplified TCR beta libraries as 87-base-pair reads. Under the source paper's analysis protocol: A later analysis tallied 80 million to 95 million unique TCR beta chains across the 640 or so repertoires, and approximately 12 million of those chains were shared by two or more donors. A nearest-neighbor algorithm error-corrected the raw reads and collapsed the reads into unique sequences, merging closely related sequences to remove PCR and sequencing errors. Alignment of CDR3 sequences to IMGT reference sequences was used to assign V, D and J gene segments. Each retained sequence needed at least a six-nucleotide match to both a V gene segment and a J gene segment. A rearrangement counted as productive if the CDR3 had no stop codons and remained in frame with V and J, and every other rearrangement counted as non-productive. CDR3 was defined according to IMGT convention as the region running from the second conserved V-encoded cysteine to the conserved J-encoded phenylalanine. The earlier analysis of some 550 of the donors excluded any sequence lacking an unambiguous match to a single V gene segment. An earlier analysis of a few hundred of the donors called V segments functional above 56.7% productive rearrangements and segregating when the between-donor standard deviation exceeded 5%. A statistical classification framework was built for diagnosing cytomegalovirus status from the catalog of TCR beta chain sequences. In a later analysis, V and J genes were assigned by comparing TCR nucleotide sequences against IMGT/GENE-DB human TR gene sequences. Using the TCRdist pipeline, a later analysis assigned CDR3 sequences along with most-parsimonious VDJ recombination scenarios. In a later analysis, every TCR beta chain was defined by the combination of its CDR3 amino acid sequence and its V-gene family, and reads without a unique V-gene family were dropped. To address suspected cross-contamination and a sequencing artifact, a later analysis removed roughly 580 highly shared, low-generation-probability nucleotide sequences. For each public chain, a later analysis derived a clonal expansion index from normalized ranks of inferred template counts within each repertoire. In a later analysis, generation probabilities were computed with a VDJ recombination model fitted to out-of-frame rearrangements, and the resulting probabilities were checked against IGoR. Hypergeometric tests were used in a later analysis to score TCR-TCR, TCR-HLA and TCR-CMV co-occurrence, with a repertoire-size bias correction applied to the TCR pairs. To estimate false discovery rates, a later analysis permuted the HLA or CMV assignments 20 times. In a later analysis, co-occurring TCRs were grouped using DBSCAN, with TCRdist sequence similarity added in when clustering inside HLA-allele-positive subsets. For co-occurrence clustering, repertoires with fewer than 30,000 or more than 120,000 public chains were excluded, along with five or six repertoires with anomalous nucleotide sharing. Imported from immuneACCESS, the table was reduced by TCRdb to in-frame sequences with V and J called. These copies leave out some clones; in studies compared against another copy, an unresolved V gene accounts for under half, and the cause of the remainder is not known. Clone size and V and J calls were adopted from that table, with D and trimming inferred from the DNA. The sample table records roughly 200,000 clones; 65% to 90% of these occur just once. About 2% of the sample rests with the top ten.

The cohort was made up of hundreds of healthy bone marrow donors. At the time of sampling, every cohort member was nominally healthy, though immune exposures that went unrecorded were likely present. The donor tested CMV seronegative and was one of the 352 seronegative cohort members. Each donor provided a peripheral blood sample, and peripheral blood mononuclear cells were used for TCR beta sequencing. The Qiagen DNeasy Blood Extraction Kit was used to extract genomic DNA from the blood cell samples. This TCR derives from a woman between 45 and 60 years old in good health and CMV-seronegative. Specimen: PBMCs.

CDR3 reads: CASAFGGMETQYF. The DNA sequence is given as TGTGCCAGCGCCTTCGGGGGGATGGAGACCCAGTACTTC. The chain employs TRBV27 and TRBJ2-5; TRBD2 aligns with 7 central bases. The germline V gene (reference sequence) provides CDR1 MNHEY and CDR2 SMNVEV. The CDR3 goes from the cysteine to the phenylalanine over 13 residues. Only the CDR3 DNA stays, 39 bases, in frame from base 1. The junction shows trimming of 8 bases on V and 5 bases on J, and the gene matches do not reach 8 bases of it.